This T cell receptor (beta chain) was retrieved from a study of technical replicates of blood from a few donors. The repertoire was sequenced with immunoSEQ multiplex PCR; TCRdb's copy has only in-frame clones and lacks some. The sample has more than 55,000 clones; 90% to 95% are singletons. Sequenced: PBMCs. The source is a human donor in good health. Some clones in this sample may be carry-over from other donors' samples.

The CDR3 spells CASSLYTNYGYTF. The CDR3 nucleotides read TGTGCCAGCAGCTTGTACACTAACTATGGCTACACCTTC. The V call is TRBV7-8, the J call TRBJ1-2, with D hard to call. The CDR3 covers 13 residues. Trimming removed 3 bases at V and 0 bases at J, with 5 bases between. Germline V CDR1 and CDR2: SGHVS, FQNEAQ.